This T cell receptor beta chain was sequenced for a study of blood T cell repertoires in COVID-19. Background on the study: From T cells, B-cell-depleted T cells, or PBMCs came the material, which was cDNA or gDNA.

Original handling: Quantification of nucleated cells was approximated via reference gene primer amplification. TCRdb's table, derived via immunoSEQ multiplex PCR, lists solely in-frame clones and lacks some. For V, J and clone size, that table is used; D and trimming come from the DNA. Among 90,000 to 150,000 clones listed, around nine tenths were seen once. This CDR3 region has 11 residues. CDR1 SQVTM and CDR2 ANQGSEA come from the germline V gene. The germline V and J ends were trimmed by 7 bases and 4 bases, with 8 bases remaining between them. The receptor was isolated from a human donor with acute or convalescent COVID-19. The donor label of this sample is uncertain. The sample comprised peripheral blood. The chain combines TRBV29-1 with TRBJ2-1, with D maybe TRBD1 (6 bases). The CDR3 sequence: CSGTVYNEQFF. As DNA, the CDR3 is TGCAGCGGGACAGTGTACAATGAGCAGTTCTTC.